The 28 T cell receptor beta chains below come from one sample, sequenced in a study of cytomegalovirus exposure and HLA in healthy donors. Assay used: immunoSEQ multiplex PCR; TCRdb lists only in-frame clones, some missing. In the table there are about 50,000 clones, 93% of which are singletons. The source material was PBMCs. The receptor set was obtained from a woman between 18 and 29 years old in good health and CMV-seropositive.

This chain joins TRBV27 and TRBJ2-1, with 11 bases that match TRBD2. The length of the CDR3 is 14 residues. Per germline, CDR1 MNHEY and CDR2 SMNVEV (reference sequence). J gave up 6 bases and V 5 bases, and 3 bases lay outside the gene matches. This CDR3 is CASSQTSGGNEQFF. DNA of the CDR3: TGTGCCAGCAGTCAAACTAGCGGGGGCAATGAGCAGTTCTTC.

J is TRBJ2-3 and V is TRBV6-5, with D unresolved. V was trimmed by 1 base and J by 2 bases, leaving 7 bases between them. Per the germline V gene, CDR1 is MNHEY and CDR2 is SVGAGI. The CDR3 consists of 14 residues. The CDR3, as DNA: TGTGCCAGCAGTTACTTCAGCGACACAGATACGCAGTATTTT. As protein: CASSYFSDTDTQYF.

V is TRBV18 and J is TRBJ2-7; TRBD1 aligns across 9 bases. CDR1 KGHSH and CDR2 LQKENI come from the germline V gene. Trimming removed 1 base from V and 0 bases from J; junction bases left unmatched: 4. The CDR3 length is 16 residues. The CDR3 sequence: CASSPRSTGGSYEQYF. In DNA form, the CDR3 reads TGTGCCAGCTCACCACGTTCGACAGGGGGCTCCTACGAGCAGTACTTC.

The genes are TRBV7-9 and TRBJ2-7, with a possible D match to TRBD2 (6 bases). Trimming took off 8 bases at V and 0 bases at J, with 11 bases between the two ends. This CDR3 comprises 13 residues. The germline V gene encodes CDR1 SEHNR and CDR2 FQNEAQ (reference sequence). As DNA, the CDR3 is TGTGCCAGCCGCACGGGGGACTCCTACGAGCAGTACTTC. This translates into CASRTGDSYEQYF.

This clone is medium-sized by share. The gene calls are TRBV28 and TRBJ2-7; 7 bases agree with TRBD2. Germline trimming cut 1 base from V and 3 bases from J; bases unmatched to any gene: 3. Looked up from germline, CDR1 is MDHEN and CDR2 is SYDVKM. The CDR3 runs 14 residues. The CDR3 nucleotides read TGTGCCAGCAGTTTATCTCCTAGCGGCTACGAGCAGTACTTC. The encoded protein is CASSLSPSGYEQYF. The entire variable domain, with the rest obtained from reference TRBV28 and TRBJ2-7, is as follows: DVKVTQSSRYLVKRTGEKVFLECVQDMDHENMFWYRQDPGLGLRLIYFSYDVKMKEKGDIPEGYSVSREKKERFSLILESASTNQTSMYLCASSLSPSGYEQYFGPGTRLTVT.

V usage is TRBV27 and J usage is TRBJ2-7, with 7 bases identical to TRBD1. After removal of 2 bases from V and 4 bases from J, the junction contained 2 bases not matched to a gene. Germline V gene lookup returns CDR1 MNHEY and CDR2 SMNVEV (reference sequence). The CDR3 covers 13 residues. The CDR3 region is CASSLSRGYEQYF. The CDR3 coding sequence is TGTGCCAGCAGTTTAAGCAGGGGGTACGAGCAGTACTTC.

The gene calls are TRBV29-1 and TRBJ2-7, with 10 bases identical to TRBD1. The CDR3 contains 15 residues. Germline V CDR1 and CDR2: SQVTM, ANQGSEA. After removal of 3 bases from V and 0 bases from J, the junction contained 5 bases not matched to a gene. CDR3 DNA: TGCAGCGTTGAGAGGGGGGACAGGGGCTCCTACGAGCAGTACTTC. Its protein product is CSVERGDRGSYEQYF.

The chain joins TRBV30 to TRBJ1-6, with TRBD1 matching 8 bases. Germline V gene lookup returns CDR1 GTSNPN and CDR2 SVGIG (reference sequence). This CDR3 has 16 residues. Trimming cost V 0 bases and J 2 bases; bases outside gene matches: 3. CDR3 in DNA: TGTGCCTGGAGTGTACCAGGGGGCACCTATAATTCACCCCTCCACTTT. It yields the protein CAWSVPGGTYNSPLHF.

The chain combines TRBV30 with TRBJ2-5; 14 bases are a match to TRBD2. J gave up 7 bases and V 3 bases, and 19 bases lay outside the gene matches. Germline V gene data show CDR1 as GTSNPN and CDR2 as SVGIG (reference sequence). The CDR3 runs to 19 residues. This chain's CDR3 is CAWRGRLAGGLAPEVTQYF. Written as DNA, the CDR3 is TGTGCCTGGAGAGGAAGACTAGCGGGGGGGCTTGCCCCGGAGGTGACCCAGTACTTC. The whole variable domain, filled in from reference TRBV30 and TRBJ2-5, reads SQTIHQWPATLVQPVGSPLSLECTVEGTSNPNLYWYRQAAGRGLQLLFYSVGIGQISSEVPQNLSASRPQDRQFILSSKKLLLSDSGFYLCAWRGRLAGGLAPEVTQYFGPGTRLLVL.

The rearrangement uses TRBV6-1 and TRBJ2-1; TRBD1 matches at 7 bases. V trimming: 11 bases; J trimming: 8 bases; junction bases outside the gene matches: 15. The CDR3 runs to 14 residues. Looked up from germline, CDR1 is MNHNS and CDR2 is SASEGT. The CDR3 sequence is CALSGRVTGHEQFF. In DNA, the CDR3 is TGTGCCCTCAGCGGTAGGGTGACAGGGCATGAGCAGTTCTTC.

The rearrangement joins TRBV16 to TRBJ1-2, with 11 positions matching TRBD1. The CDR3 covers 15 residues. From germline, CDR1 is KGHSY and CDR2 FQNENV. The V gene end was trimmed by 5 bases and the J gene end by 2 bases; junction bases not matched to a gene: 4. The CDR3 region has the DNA TGTGCCAGCAGCTTCCGGACAGGGGGCAACTATGGCTACACCTTC. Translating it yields CASSFRTGGNYGYTF.

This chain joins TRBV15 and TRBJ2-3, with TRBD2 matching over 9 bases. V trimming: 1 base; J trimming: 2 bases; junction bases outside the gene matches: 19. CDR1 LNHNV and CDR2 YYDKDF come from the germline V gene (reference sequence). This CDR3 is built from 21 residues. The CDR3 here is CATSRGPRKQTRGGHTDTQYF. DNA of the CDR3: TGTGCCACCAGCAGAGGCCCGCGAAAACAAACGCGGGGGGGCCACACAGATACGCAGTATTTT. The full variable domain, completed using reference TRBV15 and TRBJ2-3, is DAMVIQNPRYQVTQFGKPVTLSCSQTLNHNVMYWYQQKSSQAPKLLFHYYDKDFNNEADTPDNFQSRRPNTSFCFLDIRSPGLGDTAMYLCATSRGPRKQTRGGHTDTQYFGPGTRLTVL.

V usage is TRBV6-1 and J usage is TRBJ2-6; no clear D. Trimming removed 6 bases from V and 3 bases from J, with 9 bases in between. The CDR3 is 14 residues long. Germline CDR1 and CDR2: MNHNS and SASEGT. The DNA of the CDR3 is TGTGCCAGCAGGTCCGGGTATGGGGCCAACGTCCTGACTTTC. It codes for CASRSGYGANVLTF.

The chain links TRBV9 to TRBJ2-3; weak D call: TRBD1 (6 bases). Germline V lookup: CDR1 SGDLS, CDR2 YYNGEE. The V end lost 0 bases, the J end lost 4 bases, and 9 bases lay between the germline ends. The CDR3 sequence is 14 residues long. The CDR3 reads CASSVEQGADTQYF. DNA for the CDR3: TGTGCCAGCAGCGTAGAACAGGGAGCAGATACGCAGTATTTT.

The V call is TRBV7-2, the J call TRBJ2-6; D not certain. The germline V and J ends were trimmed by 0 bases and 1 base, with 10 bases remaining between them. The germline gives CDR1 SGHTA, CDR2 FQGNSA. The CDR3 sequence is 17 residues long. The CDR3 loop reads CASSLASSGSGANVLTF. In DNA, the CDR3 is TGTGCCAGCAGCTTAGCATCGTCCGGGTCTGGGGCCAACGTCCTGACTTTC.

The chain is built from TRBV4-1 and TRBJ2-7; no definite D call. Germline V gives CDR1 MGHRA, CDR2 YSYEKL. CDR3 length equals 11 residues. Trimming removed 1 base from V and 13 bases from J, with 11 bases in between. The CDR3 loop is CASSQVGRVYF. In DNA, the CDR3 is TGCGCCAGCAGCCAAGTCGGTCGCGTCTACTTC.

CDR3 sequence reads: CASSITDVNQPQHF. CDR3 in DNA: TGTGCCAGCAGCATAACAGACGTCAATCAGCCCCAGCATTTT. The chain joins TRBV9 to TRBJ1-5; D gene ambiguous. The V end lost 4 bases, the J end lost 3 bases, and 11 bases lay between the germline ends. CDR1 and CDR2 from the germline V gene are SGDLS and YYNGEE. CDR3 size: 14 residues.

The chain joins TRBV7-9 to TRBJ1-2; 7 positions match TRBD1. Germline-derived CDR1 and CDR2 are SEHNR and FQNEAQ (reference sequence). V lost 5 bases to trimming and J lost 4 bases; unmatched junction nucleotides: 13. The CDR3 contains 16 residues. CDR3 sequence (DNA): TGTGCCAGCAGCGCTGGGTGGGGGACAGAAGGCTATGGCTACACCTTC. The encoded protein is CASSAGWGTEGYGYTF.

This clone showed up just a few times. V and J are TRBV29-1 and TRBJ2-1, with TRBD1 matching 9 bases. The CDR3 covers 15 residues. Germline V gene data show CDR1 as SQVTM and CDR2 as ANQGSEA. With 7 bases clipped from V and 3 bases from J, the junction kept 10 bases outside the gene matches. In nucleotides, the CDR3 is TGCAGCGCCGAGGGAGGGGACAGGGTCTACAATGAGCAGTTCTTC. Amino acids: CSAEGGDRVYNEQFF.

The CDR3 DNA sequence: TGTGCCAGCAGCTCCGGGAACATGAACACTGAAGCTTTCTTT. Amino acids: CASSSGNMNTEAFF. The rearrangement joins TRBV5-4 to TRBJ1-1; no definite D call. The CDR3 contains 14 residues. The germline V gene encodes CDR1 SGHNT and CDR2 YYREEE (reference sequence). The V end lost 3 bases, the J end lost 0 bases, and 9 bases lay between the germline ends.

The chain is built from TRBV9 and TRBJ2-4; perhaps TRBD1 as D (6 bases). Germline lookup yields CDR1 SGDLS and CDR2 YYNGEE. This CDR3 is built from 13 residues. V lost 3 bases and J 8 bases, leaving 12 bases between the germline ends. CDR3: CASSGQVEDIQYF. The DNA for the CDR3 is TGTGCCAGCAGCGGACAGGTCGAAGACATTCAGTACTTC.

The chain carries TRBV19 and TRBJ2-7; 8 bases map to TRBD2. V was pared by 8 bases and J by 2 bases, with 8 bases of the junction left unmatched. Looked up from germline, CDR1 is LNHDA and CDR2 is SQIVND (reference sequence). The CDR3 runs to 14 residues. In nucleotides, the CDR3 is TGTGCCAGTCGGACTAGCAGGGCGCCCTACGAGCAGTACTTC. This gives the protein CASRTSRAPYEQYF.

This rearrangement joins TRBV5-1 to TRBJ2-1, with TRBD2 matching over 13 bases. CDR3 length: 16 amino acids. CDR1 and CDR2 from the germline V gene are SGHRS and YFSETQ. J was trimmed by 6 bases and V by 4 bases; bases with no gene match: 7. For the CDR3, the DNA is TGCGCCAGCAGCCTCTCGGGACTAGCGGGGCCCAATGAGCAGTTCTTC. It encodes CASSLSGLAGPNEQFF.

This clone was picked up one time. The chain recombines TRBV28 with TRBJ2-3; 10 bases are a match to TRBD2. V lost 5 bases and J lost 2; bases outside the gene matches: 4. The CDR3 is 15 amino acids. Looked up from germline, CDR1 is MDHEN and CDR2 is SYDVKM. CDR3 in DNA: TGTGCCAGCAGTCCTAGCGGGGGCCTCACAGATACGCAGTATTTT. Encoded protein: CASSPSGGLTDTQYF.

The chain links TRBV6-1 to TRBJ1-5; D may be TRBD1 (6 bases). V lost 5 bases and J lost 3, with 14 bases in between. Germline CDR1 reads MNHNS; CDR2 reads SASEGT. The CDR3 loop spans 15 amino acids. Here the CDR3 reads CASSSRRDNNQPQHF. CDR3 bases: TGTGCCAGCAGTTCTCGCCGGGACAACAATCAGCCCCAGCATTTT.

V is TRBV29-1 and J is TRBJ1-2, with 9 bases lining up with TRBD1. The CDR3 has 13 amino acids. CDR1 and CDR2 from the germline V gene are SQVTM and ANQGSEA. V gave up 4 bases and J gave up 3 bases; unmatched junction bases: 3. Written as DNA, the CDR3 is TGCAGCGTTGTTCGACAGGGGGACTATGGCTACACCTTC. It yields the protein CSVVRQGDYGYTF.

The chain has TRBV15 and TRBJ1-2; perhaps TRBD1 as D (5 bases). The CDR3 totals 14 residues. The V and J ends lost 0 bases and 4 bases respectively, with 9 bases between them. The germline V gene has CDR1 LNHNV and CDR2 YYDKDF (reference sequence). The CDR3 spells CATSRERGSYGYTF. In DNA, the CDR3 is TGTGCCACCAGCAGAGAACGGGGGTCCTATGGCTACACCTTC. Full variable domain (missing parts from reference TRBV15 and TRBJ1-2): DAMVIQNPRYQVTQFGKPVTLSCSQTLNHNVMYWYQQKSSQAPKLLFHYYDKDFNNEADTPDNFQSRRPNTSFCFLDIRSPGLGDTAMYLCATSRERGSYGYTFGSGTRLTVV.

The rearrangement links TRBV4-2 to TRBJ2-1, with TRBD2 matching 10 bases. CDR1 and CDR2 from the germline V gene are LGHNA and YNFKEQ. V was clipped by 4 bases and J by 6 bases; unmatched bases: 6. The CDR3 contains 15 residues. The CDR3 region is CASSRIAGGFNEQFF. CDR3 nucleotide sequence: TGTGCCAGCAGCCGCATAGCGGGGGGTTTCAATGAGCAGTTCTTC.